This TCR beta chain is from a study of PD-1 blockade in classical Hodgkin lymphoma. The count of this clone is one. The V and J ends lost 4 bases and 5 bases, in that order; junction bases with no gene match: 12. The CDR3 is 17 amino acids. From germline, CDR1 is SGHVS and CDR2 FQNEAQ. Using immunoSEQ multiplex PCR, the repertoire was profiled, and TCRdb retains in-frame clones only, with some absent. Of roughly 18,000 clones in the sample, more than 75% were seen once. Noted time point: cycle 4 day 1 (C4D1), after 6 weeks of nivolumab. No patient escaped relapse after autologous stem cell transplantation, and brentuximab vedotin exposure varied.

This TCR came from a human donor with classical Hodgkin lymphoma. The V gene is TRBV7-8, the J gene TRBJ2-5; 11 nucleotides agree with TRBD2. The specimen was peripheral blood mononuclear cells (PBMCs), collected before the fourth cycle of nivolumab. The CDR3 nucleotides are TGTGCCAGCAGCTCACTAGCGGGAGAACTAGGCGGTGAGACCCAGTACTTC. Its protein product is CASSSLAGELGGETQYF.